The entry below gives a single T cell receptor beta chain sequence along with its context. Its cognate antigen is unknown. This entry is derived from a study of cytomegalovirus exposure and HLA in healthy donors. Study-wide results and limits: The authors judged a highly shared variant cluster likely a sequencing artifact. Across HLA loci, a later analysis found differing TCR association rates, with DRB1 most and HLA-C fewest.

Each of the donors was a healthy bone marrow donor. Primers: 60 Vbeta forward and 13 Jbeta reverse. In the study's own analysis: An analysis that came later counted roughly 80 million unique TCR beta chains, approximately 10 million shared. Only in-frame clones appear in the TCRdb table, and some are missing; sequencing was by immunoSEQ multiplex PCR. The V and J calls and clone size come from that table; D and trimming were worked out from the DNA. Here the sample spans 130,000 to 150,000 clones, about 79% being singletons. This TCR derives from a male donor in good health and CMV-seronegative. The source material was PBMCs.

The CDR3 here is CASSRTGTYEQYF. In nucleotides, the CDR3 is TGTGCCAGCAGTCGGACTGGCACCTACGAGCAGTACTTC. The rearrangement links TRBV27 to TRBJ2-7; tentatively, D is TRBD2 (5 bases). There are 13 residues in the CDR3. Trimming removed 5 bases from V and 2 bases from J, with 10 bases in between. Per the germline V gene, CDR1 is MNHEY and CDR2 is SMNVEV (reference sequence).